Following are 27 T cell receptor beta chains from one sample sequenced in a study of radiotherapy plus CTLA-4 blockade in lung cancer. Clones were sequenced by immunoSEQ multiplex PCR, and TCRdb holds only the in-frame ones, with some missing. Among about 60,000 clones listed, 77% were seen once. The sequenced sample was peripheral blood, obtained from a patient treated with radiotherapy plus ipilimumab. All receptors derive from a human donor with non-small cell lung cancer who had a partial response to radiotherapy plus ipilimumab.

This clone was observed a handful of times. Other nucleotide sequences in the sample specify the same CDR3. This rearrangement joins TRBV2 to TRBJ1-1; D is uncertain. From germline, CDR1 is SNHLY and CDR2 FYNNEI. The CDR3 consists of 13 residues. Trimming stripped 5 bases from V and 0 bases from J, with 7 bases between. The CDR3 spells CASSTPVNTEAFF. For the CDR3, the DNA is TGTGCCAGCAGTACCCCGGTGAACACTGAAGCTTTCTTT.

The chain couples TRBV9 to TRBJ2-5; D unclear. Germline assignment: CDR1 SGDLS and CDR2 YYNGEE. V was shortened by 4 bases and J by 2 bases, with 9 bases between the two germline ends. The CDR3 is 13 residues long. The CDR3 sequence is CASSKSMQETQYF. In nucleotides, the CDR3 is TGTGCCAGCAGCAAATCTATGCAAGAGACCCAGTACTTC.

The J gene is TRBJ1-2, the V gene TRBV7-2, with TRBD1 matching 7 bases. CDR3 length equals 14 residues. Germline CDR1 and CDR2: SGHTA and FQGNSA. Trimming cost V 5 bases and J 3 bases; bases outside gene matches: 6. The CDR3 region has the DNA TGTGCCAGCAGCCGTGACAGGGTGGACTATGGCTACACCTTC. Protein sequence: CASSRDRVDYGYTF.

This chain links TRBV27 with TRBJ1-4, with 8 positions matching TRBD1. Looked up from germline, CDR1 is MNHEY and CDR2 is SMNVEV (reference sequence). Germline trimming cut 3 bases from V and 7 bases from J; bases unmatched to any gene: 4. The CDR3 length is 14 residues. The CDR3 here is CASSLDRVSEKLFF. DNA of the CDR3: TGTGCCAGCAGTTTGGACAGGGTCAGTGAAAAACTGTTTTTT.

The V call is TRBV9, the J call TRBJ2-1, with D maybe TRBD1 (5 bases). The germline CDR1 and CDR2 sequences are SGDLS and YYNGEE. The CDR3 sequence is 16 residues long. With 3 bases removed from V and 7 bases from J, the gap between germline ends came to 20 bases. CDR3 sequence: CASSGKQVRFPNEQFF. DNA of the CDR3: TGTGCCAGCAGCGGGAAACAGGTGAGGTTCCCGAATGAGCAGTTCTTC.

The J gene is TRBJ2-7, the V gene TRBV2, with D tentatively TRBD1 (5 bases). Trimming removed 3 bases at V and 4 bases at J, with 16 bases between. Germline CDR1 and CDR2: SNHLY and FYNNEI. CDR3 length equals 15 residues. This chain's CDR3 is CASSEPRARRYEQYF. The CDR3 nucleotides are TGTGCCAGCAGTGAGCCCAGGGCCCGCCGGTACGAGCAGTACTTC.

V usage is TRBV7-3 and J usage is TRBJ2-3, with D possibly matching TRBD1 (7 bases). The V end lost 3 bases, the J end lost 4 bases, and 11 bases lay between the germline ends. This CDR3 comprises 14 residues. Germline CDR1 reads SGHTA; CDR2 reads FQGTGA. The CDR3 sequence: CASSLEGASDTQYF. CDR3 nucleotide sequence: TGTGCCAGCAGCTTGGAGGGGGCCTCAGATACGCAGTATTTT.

This chain joins TRBV19 and TRBJ2-1; 10 positions match TRBD1. This CDR3 is 14 amino acids long. V shed 6 bases and J 6 bases; nucleotides not matched to a gene: 5. Germline V lookup: CDR1 LNHDA, CDR2 SQIVND (reference sequence). For the CDR3, the DNA is TGTGCCAGTAGGTTCCGGGACAGGGGCAATGAGCAGTTCTTC. Its protein is CASRFRDRGNEQFF.

This chain uses TRBV2 with TRBJ1-2; 8 nucleotides align to TRBD1. CDR3 length equals 13 residues. Germline CDR1 and CDR2: SNHLY and FYNNEI. After removal of 4 bases from V and 2 bases from J, the junction contained 0 bases not matched to a gene. The DNA for the CDR3 is TGTGCCAGCAGTGGACAGGGGAACTATGGCTACACCTTC. Its translation: CASSGQGNYGYTF.

The chain's CDR3 is CASSRGDGAKTQYF. The CDR3 bases are TGTGCCAGTAGCCGCGGGGACGGTGCGAAGACCCAGTACTTC. The rearrangement uses TRBV19 and TRBJ2-5; weak D call: TRBD2 (6 bases). The CDR3 contains 14 residues. V gave up 6 bases and J gave up 6 bases, with 17 bases separating them. CDR1 and CDR2 from the germline V gene are LNHDA and SQIVND (reference sequence). The full variable domain, in which reference TRBV19 and TRBJ2-5 provide the parts outside the CDR3, is DGGITQSPKYLFRKEGQNVTLSCEQNLNHDAMYWYRQDPGQGLRLIYYSQIVNDFQKGDIAEGYSVSREKKESFPLTVTSAQKNPTAFYLCASSRGDGAKTQYFGPGTRLLVL.

This chain connects TRBV6-1 to TRBJ1-5; TRBD1 matches 10 bases. Germline V gene lookup returns CDR1 MNHNS and CDR2 SASEGT. After removal of 1 base from V and 6 bases from J, the junction contained 3 bases not matched to a gene. The CDR3 loop spans 15 amino acids. CDR3 loop: CASSEGDRGGQPQHF. DNA of the CDR3: TGTGCCAGCAGTGAAGGGGACAGGGGTGGTCAGCCCCAGCATTTT.

This clone was counted a few times. The V and J genes are TRBV7-9 and TRBJ2-1; no firm D call. The CDR3 totals 14 residues. The V end was cut by 2 bases, the J end by 2 bases, with 7 bases between. The germline CDR1 and CDR2 sequences are SEHNR and FQNEAQ (reference sequence). The CDR3 nucleotides read TGTGCCAGCAGCTTATCAGAGGCCTACAATGAGCAGTTCTTC. This sequence encodes CASSLSEAYNEQFF.

This chain links TRBV28 with TRBJ2-7; 7 bases agree with TRBD1. The CDR3 loop spans 15 amino acids. V dropped 7 bases and J dropped 0; count of bases not matched to a gene: 9. The germline CDR1 and CDR2 sequences are MDHEN and SYDVKM. CDR3 in DNA: TGTGCCAGCACCCCCGCACAGGGGCTCTCCTACGAGCAGTACTTC. It specifies CASTPAQGLSYEQYF.

The genes are TRBV2 and TRBJ2-1, with TRBD2 matching 13 bases. The CDR3 contains 15 residues. V was clipped by 4 bases and J by 9 bases; unmatched bases: 6. CDR1 is SNHLY, CDR2 FYNNEI, per germline. CDR3 loop: CASSVTSGGASEQFF. The CDR3 DNA sequence: TGTGCCAGCAGTGTAACTAGCGGGGGGGCCTCTGAGCAGTTCTTC.

This chain uses TRBV29-1 with TRBJ1-2; 9 bases match TRBD1. CDR3 length equals 13 residues. With 3 bases clipped from V and 3 bases from J, the junction kept 2 bases outside the gene matches. CDR1 SQVTM and CDR2 ANQGSEA come from the germline V gene. CDR3 sequence (DNA): TGCAGCGTTGAGACAGGGGGGGACTATGGCTACACCTTC. Translated, it gives CSVETGGDYGYTF.

This clone has more than one count but fewer than ten. Relative to the germline gene, one junction end is altered; a read error may explain this. The V gene is TRBV28, the J gene TRBJ1-6; maybe TRBD1 (5 bases). Germline lookup yields CDR1 MDHEN and CDR2 SYDVKM. This CDR3 contains 16 residues. Written as DNA, the CDR3 is TGTGCCAGCAGTTTAGGCGGGGCCTCCAATAATTCACCCCTCCACTTT. As protein: CASSLGGASNNSPLHF.

There are a few counts of this clone. This chain joins TRBV2 and TRBJ2-1, with TRBD2 matching 11 bases. Germline trimming cut 6 bases from V and 2 bases from J; bases unmatched to any gene: 9. Per the germline V gene, CDR1 is SNHLY and CDR2 is FYNNEI. CDR3 length: 17 amino acids. This CDR3 reads CASRDGTSGLTYNEQFF. In DNA form, the CDR3 reads TGTGCCAGCAGGGACGGGACTAGCGGATTAACCTACAATGAGCAGTTCTTC.

The rearrangement joins TRBV18 to TRBJ2-5; no clear D gene. The CDR3 is 13 residues long. Trimming shortened V by 1 base and J by 4 bases, and 7 bases separated the two germline ends. CDR1 KGHSH and CDR2 LQKENI come from the germline V gene. CDR3 sequence: CASSPRARETQYF. DNA of the CDR3: TGTGCCAGCTCACCACGGGCCAGAGAGACCCAGTACTTC.

CDR3 loop: CASSSKLRSTDTQYF. CDR3 DNA: TGTGCCAGCAGCTCTAAGCTACGTAGCACAGATACGCAGTATTTT. The chain joins TRBV7-6 to TRBJ2-3, with D unresolved. CDR1 is SGHVS and CDR2 is FNYEAQ in the germline V gene. CDR3 length: 15 amino acids. The V gene lost 4 bases and the J gene lost 0 bases, with 11 bases spanning the gap. Filled out from reference TRBV7-6 and TRBJ2-3, the complete variable domain reads GAGVSQSPRYKVTKRGQDVALRCDPISGHVSLYWYRQALGQGPEFLTYFNYEAQQDKSGLPNDRFSAERPEGSISTLTIQRTEQRDSAMYRCASSSKLRSTDTQYFGPGTRLTVL.

This chain uses TRBV6-1 with TRBJ1-5, with 9 nucleotides matching TRBD1. V shed 3 bases, J shed 6 bases, and the junction held 6 bases outside the gene matches. Germline CDR1 MNHNS, CDR2 SASEGT. This CDR3 has 15 amino acids. CDR3 sequence reads: CASSDIQGAGQPQHF. In DNA, the CDR3 is TGTGCCAGCAGTGATATACAGGGGGCGGGTCAGCCCCAGCATTTT.

The V gene is TRBV5-1, the J gene TRBJ1-4, with 11 bases fitting TRBD1. Germline values: CDR1 SGHRS, CDR2 YFSETQ. The CDR3 has 15 residues. Unmatched junction bases numbered 10, after V lost 5 bases and J lost 10 bases. The CDR3: CASRRTGTGGRKLFF. CDR3 nucleotide sequence: TGCGCCAGCAGACGGACCGGGACAGGGGGTAGAAAACTGTTTTTT.

The V call is TRBV5-5, the J call TRBJ2-5, with 11 bases lining up with TRBD2. This CDR3 has 16 residues. V lost 4 bases and J lost 5; bases outside the gene matches: 10. The germline gives CDR1 SGHKS, CDR2 YYEKEE (reference sequence). In nucleotides, the CDR3 is TGTGCCAGCAGCCTTTGGGTAGCGGGGGGGCAGGAGACCCAGTACTTC. Its protein product is CASSLWVAGGQETQYF.

The chain is built from TRBV28 and TRBJ2-3, with 7 bases identical to TRBD2. The V gene's germline CDR1 is MDHEN and CDR2 SYDVKM. Trimming removed 5 bases from V and 4 bases from J; junction bases left unmatched: 18. There are 18 residues in the CDR3. This chain's CDR3 is CASSPRVVWGGNADTQYF. The DNA of the CDR3 is TGTGCCAGCAGTCCTCGCGTAGTATGGGGGGGGAATGCAGATACGCAGTATTTT.

A single count supports this clone. The gene calls are TRBV29-1 and TRBJ2-5, with D uncertain. The germline V and J ends were trimmed by 8 bases and 0 bases, with 13 bases remaining between them. The germline V gene encodes CDR1 SQVTM and CDR2 ANQGSEA. CDR3 length equals 13 residues. Here the CDR3 reads CSQDTWYQETQYF. The CDR3, as DNA: TGCAGCCAAGACACTTGGTACCAAGAGACCCAGTACTTC.

This clone appeared a single time. V and J are TRBV5-1 and TRBJ1-4, with 7 bases fitting TRBD1. This CDR3 is built from 14 residues. CDR1 and CDR2 (germline): SGHRS, YFSETQ. Losses at the gene ends were 4 bases for V and 2 bases for J; bases not matched to a gene: 2. CDR3 coding DNA: TGCGCCAGCAGCCCGACAGGGACTAATGAAAAACTGTTTTTT. Amino acid sequence: CASSPTGTNEKLFF.

V usage is TRBV9 and J usage is TRBJ2-3, with TRBD1 matching 11 bases. The CDR3 has 16 amino acids. The trim removed 6 bases at V and 4 bases at J, leaving 10 bases unmatched. The germline V gene encodes CDR1 SGDLS and CDR2 YYNGEE. CDR3 region: CASTEMDRGLPDTQYF. CDR3 nucleotide sequence: TGTGCCAGCACCGAGATGGACAGGGGGCTACCAGATACGCAGTATTTT.

This clone was detected once. This CDR3 is CASSYNRGTTDTQYF. Written as DNA, the CDR3 is TGTGCCAGCAGTTACAATCGCGGGACCACAGATACGCAGTATTTT. V is TRBV6-6 and J is TRBJ2-3; D possibly corresponds to TRBD2 (6 bases). With 2 bases removed from V and 2 bases from J, the gap between germline ends came to 11 bases. CDR3 length: 15 amino acids. Germline lookup yields CDR1 MNHNY and CDR2 SVGAGI (reference sequence).